Listed here are 3 T cell receptor beta chains from one sample, sequenced in a study of blood T cells in healthy people across ages. A second PCR of 7 to 11 cycles used a sample-barcoded 5' primer and a J-beta primer mix. TCRdb analysed the 5' RACE reads with MiXCR anew, one entry per CDR3 protein. This table holds 500,000 to 600,000 distinct CDR3 sequences, approximately 30% found once. The sequenced sample consisted of blood. All receptors come from a woman aged 70 to 79 in good health.

The chain carries TRBV30 and TRBJ1-1; a possible D gene is TRBD1 (5 bases). Trimming removed 5 bases at V and 7 bases at J, with 20 bases between. The CDR3 has 14 amino acids. Germline CDR1 GTSNPN, CDR2 SVGIG (reference sequence). The CDR3 protein is CAWGRATGDGEAFF. CDR3 bases: TGTGCCTGGGGTCGAGCAACGGGGGATGGTGAAGCTTTCTTT.

This clonotype was seen a few times. This chain links TRBV7-8 with TRBJ1-4; D call uncertain. V lost 0 bases and J 0 bases, leaving 2 bases between the germline ends. This CDR3 spans 14 amino acids. Per germline, CDR1 SGHVS and CDR2 FQNEAQ. CDR3 sequence: CASSLASTNEKLFF. For the CDR3, the DNA is TGTGCCAGCAGCTTAGCTTCAACTAATGAAAAACTGTTTTTT. The full variable domain, with the rest looked up from reference TRBV7-8 and TRBJ1-4, is GAGVSQSPRYKVAKRGQDVALRCDPISGHVSLFWYQQALGQGPEFLTYFQNEAQLDKSGLPSDRFFAERPEGSVSTLKIQRTQQEDSAVYLCASSLASTNEKLFFGSGTQLSVL.

The chain couples TRBV7-2 to TRBJ2-3, with D perhaps TRBD2 (6 bases). V shed 4 bases and J shed 0 bases, with 14 bases lying between them. The CDR3 is 16 residues long. The V gene's germline CDR1 is SGHTA and CDR2 FQGNSA. CDR3 sequence (DNA): TGTGCCAGCAGCTATCGTCAGGCGGGGAGCACAGATACGCAGTATTTT. Translation: CASSYRQAGSTDTQYF.